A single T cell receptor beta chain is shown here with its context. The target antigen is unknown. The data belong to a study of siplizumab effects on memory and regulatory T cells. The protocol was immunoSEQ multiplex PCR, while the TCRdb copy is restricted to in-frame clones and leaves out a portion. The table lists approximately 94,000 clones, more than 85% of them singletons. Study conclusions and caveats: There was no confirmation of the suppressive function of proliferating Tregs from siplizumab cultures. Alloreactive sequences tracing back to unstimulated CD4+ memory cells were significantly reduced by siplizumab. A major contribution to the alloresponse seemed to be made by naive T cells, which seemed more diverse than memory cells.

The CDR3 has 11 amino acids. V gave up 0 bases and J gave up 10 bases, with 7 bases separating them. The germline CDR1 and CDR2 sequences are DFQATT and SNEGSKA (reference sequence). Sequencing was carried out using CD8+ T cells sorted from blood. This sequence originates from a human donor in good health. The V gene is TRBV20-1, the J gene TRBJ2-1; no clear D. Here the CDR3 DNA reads TGCAGTGCTAGAGATGGGTCCGAGCAGTTCTTC. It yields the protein CSARDGSEQFF.